This T cell receptor (beta chain) was sequenced for a study of cytomegalovirus exposure and HLA in healthy donors (dated by TCRdb to 2016 to 2017). With respect to the entire study: An earlier analysis of approximately 600 of the donors reported 250 to 300 Gb of sequence data and approximately 110 million unique TCR beta sequences from about 200 million T cells. Every discovery cohort repertoire had been produced on one sequencing platform. The study combined high-throughput TCR immunosequencing, statistical association of individual TCRs with disease status, and machine learning to predict cytomegalovirus infection status. The later analysis used no new phenotypic data to find candidate immune exposures, relying instead on TCR beta sequences and their occurrence across donors. In an earlier analysis of a few hundred of the donors, high-throughput TCR beta sequencing was used to judge whether each TCR beta V gene segment behaved as functional or pseudogenic. In a later analysis, previously published TCR beta repertoires from 550 to 700 donors were re-analyzed and high-resolution HLA genotyping was added so that TCR occurrence patterns could be studied. In a later genetic analysis, genome-wide SNP genotypes for about 65% of the 666 donors were used, and that subset was treated as a discovery cohort. Along with the approximately 700-subject first cohort, a separate validation cohort of over a hundred different subjects was used. An early release covering roughly 640 HLA-typed donors comprised approximately 300 gigabases of sequencing data and 85 million to 100 million unique TCR sequences. The T cell repertoires of 666 subjects were profiled by immunosequencing and related to cytomegalovirus serostatus. HLA typing covered class I and class II loci at four-digit resolution. Typing coverage differed by locus: A, B, C, DRB1 and DQB1 were typed in roughly 620-640 donors, DQA1 in 522, DPA1 in roughly 590, and DPB1 in 400 to 490. Donor age, sex, ethnicity and CMV serostatus were compiled together with the repertoire data. The study was designed to test whether signatures of past pathogen exposure could be identified by cataloging public T cell receptors. Because of strong linkage in the cohort, roughly five DR-DQ haplotypes were treated as single units for association and clustering. Across under 500 genotyped donors of the cohort, an average of roughly 250,000 unique TCR beta nucleotide sequences per donor were sequenced, and 15% to 20% of those sequences were non-productive. Of the roughly 400 genotyped donors, over 80% were placed in the genetic ancestry cluster associated with self-reported Caucasian donors.

Relative to germline, V is 7 bases shorter and J is 0 bases shorter, with 21 bases between their ends. From the cysteine through the phenylalanine, the CDR3 covers 17 amino acids. The retained sequence is limited to the CDR3, 51 bases, with the frame set at the first base. CDR1 and CDR2 were assigned from the germline V gene (reference sequence) as SEHNR and FQNEAQ. To prepare the library, the immunoSEQ multiplex PCR assay was applied. For the multiplex PCR, a mixture combining 60 forward primers for TCR Vbeta segments and 13 reverse primers for TCR Jbeta segments was used. The CDR3 region of rearranged TCR beta genes was amplified from genomic DNA with a multiplex PCR assay. On the Illumina HiSeq System, the amplified TCR beta libraries were sequenced as 87-base-pair reads. The source study handled its data this way. A later analysis tallied 80 million to 95 million unique TCR beta chains across the 660 or so repertoires, and some 12 million of those chains were shared by two or more donors. To remove PCR and sequencing errors, raw reads were error-corrected and collapsed into unique sequences using a nearest-neighbor algorithm that merged closely related sequences. To assign V, D and J gene segments, CDR3 sequences were aligned to IMGT reference sequences. For a sequence to be retained, at least a six-nucleotide match to both a V gene segment and a J gene segment was required. Rearrangements were called productive when the CDR3 lacked stop codons and stayed in frame with V and J; all others were non-productive. CDR3 was defined by IMGT convention, running from the second conserved V-encoded cysteine to the conserved J-encoded phenylalanine. The earlier analysis of about 590 of the donors excluded sequences that lacked an unambiguous match to a single V gene segment. An earlier analysis of around 600 of the donors classified V segments as functional when productive rearrangements were above 56.7% and as segregating when the standard deviation between donors was above 5%. To diagnose cytomegalovirus status from the catalog of TCR beta chain sequences, a statistical classification framework was built. In a later analysis, TCR nucleotide sequences were compared against IMGT/GENE-DB human TR gene sequences so that V and J genes could be assigned. In a later analysis, CDR3 sequences and most-parsimonious VDJ recombination scenarios were assigned using the TCRdist pipeline. In a later analysis, every TCR beta chain was defined by the combination of its CDR3 amino acid sequence and its V-gene family, and reads without a unique V-gene family were dropped. As a way to deal with suspected cross-contamination and a sequencing artifact, a later analysis dropped more than 500 nucleotide sequences that were highly shared and had low generation probability. In a later analysis, a clonal expansion index was calculated for each public chain from normalized within-repertoire ranks of inferred template counts. Generation probabilities in a later analysis came from a VDJ recombination model fitted to out-of-frame rearrangements, and those results were checked against IGoR. In a later analysis, TCR-TCR, TCR-HLA and TCR-CMV co-occurrence was scored with hypergeometric tests, and a repertoire-size bias correction was applied to TCR pairs. A later analysis estimated false discovery rates by permuting HLA or CMV assignments 20 times. In a later analysis, co-occurring TCRs were grouped using DBSCAN, with TCRdist sequence similarity added in when clustering inside HLA-allele-positive subsets. Co-occurrence clustering excluded repertoires with fewer than 30,000 or more than 120,000 public chains, plus five with anomalous nucleotide sharing. TCRdb's version of the immuneACCESS table is confined to in-frame rearrangements and falls short of the full clone set. An unresolved V gene accounts for under half of the shortfall where checked; the remainder is of unknown origin. V, J and clone size are taken as reported in that table, and D and trimming were inferred from the DNA itself. This sample comprises about 100,000 clones, 81% of them detected only once. Of the sample, under 5.5% is held by the ten largest clones.

The cohort comprised 550 to 700 healthy bone marrow donors. At the time of sampling, every cohort member was nominally healthy, though immune exposures that went unrecorded were likely present. The donor was CMV seropositive and was included in the group of 250 to 300 seropositive cohort members. A peripheral blood sample was provided by each donor, and peripheral blood mononuclear cells were used for TCR beta sequencing. Genomic DNA extraction from the blood cell samples was performed with the Qiagen DNeasy Blood Extraction Kit. On the study overall, not on this receptor specifically: Because some donors lacked HLA typing at each locus, the association tests relied only on the typed subset. Most TCR sequences were seen in very few donors, while some public TCRs were found in many individuals. In a later genetic analysis, a missense DCLRE1C variant was associated with V-gene and J-gene trimming of TCR beta chains, and the association was replicated in an independent cohort. Some IMGT-functional V segments, including TRBV6-2 and TRBV6-3, could not be distinguished by the 87-base-pair reads and were therefore excluded. The classifier was reported to diagnose cytomegalovirus status with high specificity and sensitivity in both the original cohort and the validation cohort. When HLA alleles, especially DR and DQ, strongly co-occurred, attributing TCR associations to individual alleles was difficult. A few of the identified cytomegalovirus-associated TCR beta chains were confirmed in vitro to be specific for cytomegalovirus antigens. According to the authors, the approach could potentially be generalized to other disease states and immunological phenotypes. Roughly uniform sequencing depth across donors was assumed in presence/absence analyses, although this assumption may not hold. A later analysis found that most CMV-associated TCR beta chains appeared HLA-restricted, with HLA associations seemingly driven largely by CMV exposure. According to a later genetic analysis, donors in an Asian-associated ancestry cluster had fewer N-insertions in productive TCRs than the approximately 630-donor mean. Only TCR beta chains were sequenced in this cohort, and the absence of alpha or paired-chain data limited detectable features. Compared with equally common non-associated chains, HLA-associated TCR beta chains in a later analysis were more clonally expanded and had lower generation probabilities. A further reported finding was that TCR beta sequences accurately predicted the HLA-A and HLA-B alleles for most subjects in the first cohort. Broadly in line with IMGT annotations, most TCR beta V segments showed up in productive rearrangements about 87% or about 30% of the time in an earlier analysis of about 500 of the donors. Linkage disequilibrium might explain the correlated functional status among segregating V segments, but an unknown experimental factor could not be ruled out. In a later analysis, the rate of TCR association differed among HLA loci, with DRB1 alleles having the most associated TCRs and HLA-C alleles having the fewest. Because counts were too low, about 18 rarely observed V segments, including chromosome 9 orphons, were excluded from the earlier analysis of under 650 of the donors. Specific HLA alleles were associated with 15,000 to 20,000 TCR beta sequences at a false discovery rate of 0.05 in a later analysis. CMV serostatus was the only immune exposure information available for the cohort. According to a later analysis, parvovirus B19, influenza, CMV and Epstein-Barr virus appeared linked to several top co-occurrence clusters. A cluster of highly shared sequence variants was judged likely to be a technical artifact of the sequencing pipeline. A total of roughly 160 TCR beta chains were listed by the study as associated with cytomegalovirus.

Regarding this clone: Which antigen it targets is not known. No base quality values were provided; no much bigger clone lies one nucleotide off.

The sequence came from a woman in her 70s in good health and CMV-seropositive. The chain is assembled from TRBV7-9 and TRBJ1-2; possibly the D gene is TRBD1, per 5 matching bases. Sequenced: PBMCs. The CDR3 is CASTRGSLGTANYGYTF. The nucleotides read TGTGCCAGCACCCGGGGGAGCTTGGGCACCGCTAACTATGGCTACACCTTC.